This entry features one TCR beta chain sequence. This receptor's antigen is unknown. Per-nucleotide qualities are absent, and no much larger clonotype sits a single base away. CDR1 and CDR2, per the germline V gene, are SGHDT and YYEEEE. The germline ends are 9 bases apart after V is trimmed by 0 bases and J by 3 bases. The CDR3 goes from the cysteine to the phenylalanine over 14 residues. Of all the DNA, just the CDR3 is kept, 42 bases in frame from base 1. This entry comes from a study of cytomegalovirus exposure and HLA in healthy donors (dated by TCRdb to about 2017). Background on the whole study: An earlier analysis of roughly 570 of the donors reported 276 Gb of sequence data and some 110 million unique TCR beta sequences obtained from about 180 million T cells. An early release that covered fewer than 750 HLA-typed donors contained about 300 gigabases of sequencing data and 75 million to 100 million unique TCR sequences. Of the 300 to 500 genotyped donors, more than 75% were placed in the genetic ancestry cluster associated with self-reported Caucasian donors. The aim of the study was to test whether cataloging public T cell receptors could identify signatures of past pathogen exposure. The study used immunosequencing to profile the T cell repertoires of 666 subjects and linked those repertoires to cytomegalovirus serostatus. Along with the approximately 600-subject first cohort, a separate validation cohort of about 110 different subjects was used. To predict cytomegalovirus infection status, the study combined high-throughput TCR immunosequencing, statistical association of individual TCRs with disease status, and machine learning. A later analysis re-examined previously published TCR beta repertoires from more than 650 donors and added high-resolution HLA genotyping to investigate patterns of TCR occurrence. In the later analysis, no new phenotypic data were used to find candidate immune exposures; instead, reliance was placed on TCR beta sequences and their occurrence across donors. An earlier analysis of 587 of the donors used high-throughput TCR beta sequencing to judge whether each TCR beta V gene segment behaved as functional or pseudogenic. Alongside the repertoire data, information on donor age, sex, ethnicity and CMV serostatus was compiled. A later genetic analysis used genome-wide SNP genotypes for about 65% of the 666 donors, treating that subset as a discovery cohort. Every discovery cohort repertoire had been produced on one sequencing platform. Class I and class II HLA loci were covered by the typing at four-digit resolution. The number of donors typed differed by locus, with roughly 629-640 for A, B, C, DRB1 and DQB1, roughly 520 for DQA1, about 610 for DPA1, and approximately 470 for DPB1. About five DR-DQ haplotypes were treated as single units for association and clustering because of strong linkage in the cohort. Among roughly 400 genotyped donors of the cohort, an average of roughly 230,000 unique TCR beta nucleotide sequences was sequenced per donor, of which roughly 17% were non-productive. Overall results and qualifications from the work: Strong co-occurrence of HLA alleles, especially DR and DQ, made assigning TCR associations to individual alleles difficult. A cluster of highly shared sequence variants was judged likely to be a technical artifact of the sequencing pipeline. It was suggested by the authors that the approach could potentially be generalized to other disease states and immunological phenotypes. In both the original and validation cohorts, the classifier was reported to diagnose cytomegalovirus status with high specificity and sensitivity. Several of the top co-occurrence clusters appeared to be linked to parvovirus B19, influenza, CMV and Epstein-Barr virus, according to a later analysis. The cohort was sequenced for TCR beta chains only, and without alpha or paired-chain data the features that could be detected were limited. A later analysis found that HLA-associated TCR beta chains were more clonally expanded and had lower generation probabilities than equally common non-associated chains. A further reported finding was that TCR beta sequences accurately predicted the HLA-A and HLA-B alleles for most subjects in the first cohort. According to a later analysis, TCR association rates differed among HLA loci, with DRB1 alleles showing the most associated TCRs and HLA-C alleles showing the fewest. A total of 150 to 200 TCR beta chains were listed by the study as associated with cytomegalovirus. Because the 87-base-pair reads could not distinguish some IMGT-functional V segments, including TRBV6-2 and TRBV6-3, those segments were excluded. Specific HLA alleles were associated with 16,951 TCR beta sequences at a false discovery rate of 0.05 in a later analysis. The earlier analysis of nearly 600 of the donors excluded approximately 15 rarely observed V segments, including chromosome 9 orphons, because counts were too low. CMV serostatus was the only immune exposure information available for the cohort. Because some donors lacked HLA typing at each locus, the association tests relied only on the typed subset. A few of the identified cytomegalovirus-associated TCR beta chains were confirmed in vitro to be specific for cytomegalovirus antigens. Across donors, most TCR sequences were observed very rarely, whereas some public TCRs were present in many individuals. According to a later genetic analysis, donors in an Asian-associated ancestry cluster had fewer N-insertions in productive TCRs than the approximately 650-donor mean. A later genetic analysis associated a missense DCLRE1C variant with V-gene and J-gene trimming of TCR beta chains, and an independent cohort replicated the association. In an earlier analysis of a few hundred of the donors, most TCR beta V segments were observed in productive rearrangements about 90% or about 30% of the time, broadly matching IMGT annotations. Sequencing depth was assumed to be roughly uniform across donors in the presence/absence analyses, though that assumption may not hold. A later analysis found that most CMV-associated TCR beta chains appeared HLA-restricted, with HLA associations seemingly driven largely by CMV exposure. Correlated functional status among segregating V segments might reflect linkage disequilibrium, but an unknown experimental factor could not be ruled out.

The cohort consisted of fewer than 700 healthy bone marrow donors. At the time of sampling, every cohort member was nominally healthy, though immune exposures that went unrecorded were likely present. The donor was CMV seropositive and belonged to the group of 250 to 300 seropositive cohort members. A peripheral blood sample was provided by each donor, and peripheral blood mononuclear cells were used for TCR beta sequencing. The Qiagen DNeasy Blood Extraction Kit was used to extract genomic DNA from the blood cell samples. The method behind the library was the immunoSEQ multiplex PCR assay. A mixture of 60 forward primers for TCR Vbeta segments and 13 reverse primers for TCR Jbeta segments was used in the multiplex PCR. Amplification of the CDR3 region of rearranged TCR beta genes was performed with a multiplex PCR assay on genomic DNA. The amplified TCR beta libraries were sequenced on the Illumina HiSeq System as 87-base-pair reads. For the original study's pipeline: A later analysis counted 65 million to 90 million unique TCR beta chains across the 500 to 850 repertoires, and roughly 11 million of these chains were shared by at least two donors. A nearest-neighbor algorithm error-corrected the raw reads and collapsed the reads into unique sequences, merging closely related sequences to remove PCR and sequencing errors. CDR3 sequences were aligned to IMGT reference sequences to assign V, D and J gene segments. Each retained sequence needed at least a six-nucleotide match to both a V gene segment and a J gene segment. Rearrangements were classified as productive when the CDR3 lacked stop codons and remained in frame with V and J, and all other rearrangements were classified as non-productive. Following IMGT convention, CDR3 was defined as the stretch from the second conserved V-encoded cysteine to the conserved J-encoded phenylalanine. The earlier analysis of some 580 of the donors excluded any sequence lacking an unambiguous match to a single V gene segment. In an earlier analysis of 587 of the donors, a V segment was called functional when productive rearrangements were above 56.7%, and segregating when the standard deviation between donors exceeded 5%. To diagnose cytomegalovirus status from the catalog of TCR beta chain sequences, a statistical classification framework was built. A later analysis assigned V and J genes by comparing TCR nucleotide sequences with IMGT/GENE-DB human TR gene sequences. Using the TCRdist pipeline, a later analysis assigned CDR3 sequences along with most-parsimonious VDJ recombination scenarios. In a later analysis, each TCR beta chain was defined by its CDR3 amino acid sequence together with its V-gene family, and reads lacking a unique V-gene family were excluded. To address suspected cross-contamination and a sequencing artifact, a later analysis removed around 590 highly shared, low-generation-probability nucleotide sequences. For each public chain, a later analysis derived a clonal expansion index from normalized ranks of inferred template counts within each repertoire. Generation probabilities in a later analysis came from a VDJ recombination model fitted to out-of-frame rearrangements, and those results were checked against IGoR. In a later analysis, TCR-TCR, TCR-HLA and TCR-CMV co-occurrence was scored with hypergeometric tests, and a repertoire-size bias correction was applied to TCR pairs. In a later analysis, false discovery rates were estimated by permuting HLA or CMV assignments 20 times. A later analysis grouped co-occurring TCRs with DBSCAN, adding TCRdist sequence similarity when clustering within HLA-allele-positive subsets. Repertoires with fewer than 30,000 or more than 120,000 public chains were left out of co-occurrence clustering, as were five repertoires with anomalous nucleotide sharing. TCRdb holds this immuneACCESS table with in-frame rearrangements only. Some clones are missing; in checked studies, unresolved V genes explain under half, and the rest has no known cause. V and J calls and clone size follow that table, whereas D and trimming were derived from the DNA. The sample records 150,000 to 200,000 clones, about 80% of which are singletons. Together, the top ten hold 2% to 3% of the sample.

Input material: PBMCs. The rearrangement combines TRBV5-6 with TRBJ1-1; the D gene lacks a confident call. The source is a woman between 45 and 60 years old in good health and CMV-seropositive. The CDR3 region: CASSLGPGDTEAFF. The DNA sequence is given as TGTGCCAGCAGCTTGGGCCCGGGTGACACTGAAGCTTTCTTT.